The 17 T cell receptor beta chains listed next were all sequenced from one sample in a study of neurological immune-mediated disorders. TCRdb re-called the 5' RACE reads with MiXCR, one entry per CDR3 protein. The sample carries about 76,000 distinct CDR3 sequences, 15% to 20% recorded once. The sequenced sample was PBMCs. Receptor source: a middle-aged woman in good health.

This clonotype was recorded at least ten times. The chain links TRBV20-1 to TRBJ2-2; D not resolved. The CDR3 has 13 amino acids. Germline V gene data show CDR1 as DFQATT and CDR2 as SNEGSKA (reference sequence). Trimming took off 1 base at V and 7 bases at J, with 10 bases between the two ends. In DNA form, the CDR3 reads TGCAGTGCTAGAGTGCAAATAGGCGGGGAGCTGTTTTTT. It is translated as CSARVQIGGELFF.

This clonotype showed up many times. The chain combines TRBV7-9 with TRBJ2-1; 8 bases agree with TRBD2. CDR1 is SEHNR, CDR2 FQNEAQ, per germline (reference sequence). This CDR3 contains 15 residues. V trimming: 4 bases; J trimming: 6 bases; junction bases outside the gene matches: 8. CDR3 nucleotide sequence: TGTGCCAGCAGCTCAAAGCGGGGGCGATTCAATGAGCAGTTCTTC. This codes for CASSSKRGRFNEQFF.

This clonotype has at least ten counts. The chain employs TRBV5-1 and TRBJ2-7; 9 nucleotides agree with TRBD2. The CDR3 runs 15 residues. V lost 0 bases, J lost 5 bases, and 6 bases stayed unmatched. Germline-derived CDR1 and CDR2 are SGHRS and YFSETQ. The CDR3, as DNA: TGCGCCAGCAGCTTGGAACCTAGCGGGGAAAACGAGCAGTACGTC. Translation gives CASSLEPSGENEQYV.

This chain connects TRBV19 to TRBJ2-2; the match to TRBD1 covers 8 bases. The CDR3 length is 18 residues. Germline V gene sequence: CDR1 LNHDA, CDR2 SQIVND (reference sequence). V was clipped by 2 bases and J by 5 bases; unmatched bases: 13. CDR3 loop: CASSILGSGTGQTGELFF. Written as DNA, the CDR3 is TGTGCCAGTAGTATACTTGGCTCCGGGACAGGTCAAACCGGGGAGCTGTTTTTT.

This clonotype came up many times. This chain uses TRBV5-1 with TRBJ2-2, with 10 positions matching TRBD2. The V and J ends lost 7 bases and 1 base, in that order; junction bases with no gene match: 1. CDR1 and CDR2 from the germline V gene are SGHRS and YFSETQ. The CDR3 loop spans 14 amino acids. CDR3 sequence reads: CASERGGNTGELFF. CDR3 DNA sequence: TGCGCCAGCGAGCGGGGGGGGAACACCGGGGAGCTGTTTTTT.

Ten or more counts support this clonotype. The V call is TRBV20-1, the J call TRBJ2-7; the D gene is possibly TRBD2 (7 bases). Germline CDR1 and CDR2: DFQATT and SNEGSKA (reference sequence). CDR3 length equals 13 residues. With 5 bases removed from V and 7 bases from J, the gap between germline ends came to 18 bases. CDR3 sequence: CSAGPGGRGEQYV. The CDR3 DNA reads TGCAGTGCTGGACCGGGGGGCCGAGGGGAGCAGTACGTC.

This clonotype occurred many times. V gene TRBV6-2 or TRBV6-3 combines with J gene TRBJ2-3; D remains unclear. The length of the CDR3 is 17 residues. CDR1 is MNHEY, CDR2 SVGEGT, per germline. Trimming took 7 bases from V and 4 from J, leaving 24 bases between them. The CDR3 sequence: CASNDDGGRVSADTQYF. In DNA form, the CDR3 reads TGTGCCAGCAATGACGACGGTGGAAGGGTTAGTGCAGATACGCAGTATTTT.

Only a few counts were recorded for this clonotype. Given a much more abundant clone one base away, this may be a read error. The chain combines TRBV28 with TRBJ2-3, with unresolved D. The germline V gene has CDR1 MDHEN and CDR2 SYDVKM. This CDR3 is built from 14 residues. The CDR3 reads CTSSGRRVTDTQYF. In nucleotides, the CDR3 is TGTACCAGCTCCGGCAGGCGAGTGACAGATACGCAGTATTTT.

J is TRBJ2-3 and V is TRBV6-1; no clear D gene. The ends were cut back, 7 bases at V and 4 bases at J, with 9 bases in the middle. The CDR3 has 12 residues. Germline V gene data show CDR1 as MNHNS and CDR2 as SASEGT. The CDR3 sequence: CASKLVADTQYF. Here the CDR3 DNA reads TGTGCCAGCAAGTTAGTTGCAGATACGCAGTATTTT.

In its sample, this clonotype was seen many times. V usage is TRBV6-1 and J usage is TRBJ2-1, with no clear D. The V gene lost 0 bases and the J gene lost 3 bases, with 6 bases spanning the gap. The CDR3 loop spans 14 amino acids. Germline-derived CDR1 and CDR2 are MNHNS and SASEGT. The CDR3 bases are TGTGCCAGCAGTGAAGCGGCCAACTACAATGAGCAGTTCTTC. This codes for CASSEAANYNEQFF.

The chain uses TRBV7-6 and TRBJ2-5, with TRBD2 identical over 8 bases. V trimming: 3 bases; J trimming: 13 bases; junction bases outside the gene matches: 13. Germline V gene lookup returns CDR1 SGHVS and CDR2 FNYEAQ. The CDR3 covers 14 residues. CDR3 DNA sequence: TGTGCCAGCAGCTTCGGGGAGACTAGCGTGGCTAGGTACTTC. Amino acids: CASSFGETSVARYF.

This clonotype was observed at least ten times. This chain connects TRBV7-2 to TRBJ2-6; D remains unclear. The CDR3 has 14 amino acids. Germline V lookup: CDR1 SGHTA, CDR2 FQGNSA. Trimming shortened V by 4 bases and J by 1 base, and 5 bases separated the two germline ends. CDR3 sequence: CASSSISGANVLTF. The CDR3 bases are TGTGCCAGCAGCTCAATTTCTGGGGCCAACGTCCTGACTTTC.

This clonotype was seen ten or more times. The CDR3 nucleotides read TGTGCCAGCAGCTTCCGACTAGCGGGGGTAGAGACCCAGTACTTC. Its protein is CASSFRLAGVETQYF. V usage is TRBV9 and J usage is TRBJ2-5; 12 nucleotides align to TRBD2. This CDR3 comprises 15 residues. Per germline, CDR1 SGDLS and CDR2 YYNGEE. V shed 4 bases and J 4 bases; nucleotides not matched to a gene: 5.

This sequence joins TRBV5-1 and TRBJ1-3; D is perhaps TRBD1 (5 bases). From germline, CDR1 is SGHRS and CDR2 YFSETQ. V gave up 5 bases and J gave up 9 bases, with 15 bases separating them. This CDR3 region has 13 residues. CDR3 in DNA: TGCGCCAGCAGGGAACTCGGGACGGTCACCATATATTTT. It specifies CASRELGTVTIYF.

This clonotype was seen ten or more times. This chain connects TRBV5-1 to TRBJ1-6; a weak D match, TRBD1 (5 bases). The CDR3 is 13 residues long. The V gene lost 3 bases and the J gene lost 7 bases, with 8 bases spanning the gap. Germline V gene lookup returns CDR1 SGHRS and CDR2 YFSETQ. CDR3 nucleotide sequence: TGCGCCAGCAGCTCTCCAGGGAATTCACCCCTCCACTTT. Its translation is CASSSPGNSPLHF.

In its sample, this clonotype was seen a few times. Written as DNA, the CDR3 is TGTGCCAGCACCGCGTACACCCAGGGGGAGCAGTTCTTC. Protein: CASTAYTQGEQFF. This rearrangement joins TRBV7-2 to TRBJ2-1; tentative D call: TRBD1 (6 bases). V was pared by 7 bases and J by 10 bases, with 17 bases between. CDR1 SGHTA and CDR2 FQGNSA come from the germline V gene. This CDR3 region has 13 residues. The whole variable domain, remainder taken from reference TRBV7-2 and TRBJ2-1, is GAGVSQSPSNKVTEKGKDVELRCDPISGHTALYWYRQSLGQGLEFLIYFQGNSAPDKSGLPSDRFSAERTGGSVSTLTIQRTQQEDSAVYLCASTAYTQGEQFFGPGTRLTVL.

This clonotype was observed many times. The V and J genes are TRBV12-3 or TRBV12-4 and TRBJ2-2; D not resolved. Between the trimmed V and J ends, which lost 6 bases and 0 bases, there was a span of 8 bases. This CDR3 region has 14 residues. The CDR3 sequence is CASRDGSNTGELFF. The CDR3 coding sequence is TGTGCCAGCAGGGACGGATCGAACACCGGGGAGCTGTTTTTT.